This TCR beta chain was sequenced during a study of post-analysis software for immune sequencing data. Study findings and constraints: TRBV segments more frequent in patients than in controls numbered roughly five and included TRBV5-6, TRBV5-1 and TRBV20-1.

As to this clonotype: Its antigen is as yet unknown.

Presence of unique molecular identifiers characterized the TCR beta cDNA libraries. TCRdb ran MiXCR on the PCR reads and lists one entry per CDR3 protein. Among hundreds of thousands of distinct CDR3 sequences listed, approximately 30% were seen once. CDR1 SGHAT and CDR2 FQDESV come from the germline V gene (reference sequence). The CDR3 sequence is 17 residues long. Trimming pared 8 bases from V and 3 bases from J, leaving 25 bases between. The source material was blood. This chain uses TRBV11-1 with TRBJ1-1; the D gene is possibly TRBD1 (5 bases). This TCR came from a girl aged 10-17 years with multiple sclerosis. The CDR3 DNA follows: TGTGCCAGCGGAGCCCTCCGGGCGGGGGACTTTGACACTGAAGCTTTCTTT. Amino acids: CASGALRAGDFDTEAFF.